The present T cell receptor (beta chain) was sequenced within a study of patients and donors after allogeneic stem cell transplantation. MiXCR, run by TCRdb on the RT-PCR reads, gives a single entry per CDR3 protein. The table has 98,000 or so distinct CDR3 sequences, 35% seen once. The CDR3 extends over 15 amino acids. The V gene lost 6 bases and the J gene lost 5 bases, with 14 bases spanning the gap. The sample comprised blood, either unsorted or a sorted T cell fraction (not recorded which). This clonotype was sampled from a human donor who was either an allogeneic HSCT recipient or a stem cell or donor lymphocyte infusion donor (not recorded which). It is not recorded whose cells these are; they may come from a transplant donor. The rearrangement uses TRBV23-1 and TRBJ1-6; D perhaps matches TRBD1 (5 bases). TRBV23-1 is treated as an ORF (open reading frame) with a function not yet certain. CDR3 region: CASRPGDRHNSPLHF. The DNA of the CDR3 is TGCGCCAGCAGACCTGGTGACAGACATAATTCACCCCTCCACTTT.